This T cell receptor beta chain is drawn from a study of cytomegalovirus exposure and HLA in healthy donors (dated by TCRdb to the late 2010s). In terms of the full investigation: In an earlier analysis of around 540 of the donors, roughly 300 Gb of sequence data and roughly 100 million unique TCR beta sequences from 180 million or so T cells were reported. Approximately 300 gigabases of sequencing data and around 85 million unique TCR sequences made up an early release that covered around 640 HLA-typed donors. Of the approximately 400 genotyped donors, 81% were placed in the genetic ancestry cluster associated with self-reported Caucasian donors. The study aimed to test whether cataloging public T cell receptors could reveal signatures of past pathogen exposure. The study profiled the T cell repertoires of under 700 subjects by immunosequencing and related them to cytomegalovirus serostatus. Besides the first cohort of hundreds of subjects, a separate validation cohort made up of roughly 130 different subjects was used. To predict cytomegalovirus infection status, the study brought together high-throughput TCR immunosequencing, statistical association of individual TCRs with disease status, and machine learning. A later analysis re-analyzed previously published TCR beta repertoires from roughly 690 donors and added high-resolution HLA genotyping to study TCR occurrence patterns. The later analysis used no new phenotypic data to find candidate immune exposures, relying instead on TCR beta sequences and their occurrence across donors. An earlier analysis of 500 to 650 of the donors applied high-throughput TCR beta sequencing to assess whether each TCR beta V gene segment acted as functional or pseudogenic. Donor age, sex, ethnicity and CMV serostatus were compiled together with the repertoire data. In a later genetic analysis, genome-wide SNP genotypes for 398 of the 666 donors were used, and that subset was treated as a discovery cohort. All discovery cohort repertoires had been generated on a single sequencing platform. HLA typing included class I and class II loci at four-digit resolution. Typing coverage differed by locus: A, B, C, DRB1 and DQB1 were typed in about 629-640 donors, DQA1 in 500 to 550, DPA1 in nearly 610, and DPB1 in about 450. Four to six DR-DQ haplotypes were handled as single units for association and clustering, since linkage in the cohort was strong. Among some 400 genotyped donors of the cohort, an average of roughly 230,000 unique TCR beta nucleotide sequences was sequenced per donor, of which roughly 18% were non-productive.

Library creation used the immunoSEQ multiplex PCR assay. The multiplex PCR relied on a mix of 60 forward primers for TCR Vbeta segments and 13 reverse primers for TCR Jbeta segments. The CDR3 region of rearranged TCR beta genes was amplified from genomic DNA with a multiplex PCR assay. Amplified TCR beta libraries were sequenced as 87-base-pair reads on the Illumina HiSeq System. The paper's data handling went like this. A later analysis tallied around 87 million unique TCR beta chains across the 666 repertoires, and approximately 9.9 million of those chains were shared by two or more donors. A nearest-neighbor algorithm error-corrected the raw reads and collapsed the reads into unique sequences, merging closely related sequences to remove PCR and sequencing errors. Alignment of CDR3 sequences to IMGT reference sequences was used to assign V, D and J gene segments. For a sequence to be retained, a match of at least six nucleotides to both a V gene segment and a J gene segment was required. A rearrangement was called productive if the CDR3 had no stop codons and remained in frame with V and J, and every other rearrangement was called non-productive. Following IMGT convention, CDR3 was defined as the stretch from the second conserved V-encoded cysteine up to the conserved J-encoded phenylalanine. Sequences without an unambiguous match to a single V gene segment were excluded from the earlier analysis of a few hundred of the donors. In an earlier analysis of some 590 of the donors, a V segment was called functional when productive rearrangements were above 56.7%, and segregating when the standard deviation between donors exceeded 5%. A statistical classification framework was built to diagnose cytomegalovirus status from the catalog of TCR beta chain sequences. In a later analysis, V and J genes were assigned by comparing TCR nucleotide sequences against IMGT/GENE-DB human TR gene sequences. In a later analysis, CDR3 sequences and most-parsimonious VDJ recombination scenarios were assigned using the TCRdist pipeline. In a later analysis, each TCR beta chain was defined by its CDR3 amino acid sequence together with its V-gene family, and reads lacking a unique V-gene family were excluded. As a way to deal with suspected cross-contamination and a sequencing artifact, a later analysis dropped approximately 590 nucleotide sequences that were highly shared and had low generation probability. In a later analysis, a clonal expansion index was calculated for each public chain from normalized within-repertoire ranks of inferred template counts. In a later analysis, generation probabilities were computed using a VDJ recombination model fitted to out-of-frame rearrangements, and the results were checked against IGoR. In a later analysis, hypergeometric tests were used to score TCR-TCR, TCR-HLA and TCR-CMV co-occurrence, with a repertoire-size bias correction applied to TCR pairs. A later analysis estimated false discovery rates by permuting HLA or CMV assignments 20 times. A later analysis grouped co-occurring TCRs with DBSCAN, adding TCRdist sequence similarity when clustering within HLA-allele-positive subsets. Repertoires with fewer than 30,000 or more than 120,000 public chains, plus five repertoires with anomalous nucleotide sharing, were excluded from co-occurrence clustering. Drawn from immuneACCESS, this table holds only the in-frame rearrangements with V and J called that TCRdb kept. Clones are partly lost; checked studies trace under half to an unresolved V gene and leave the rest unexplained. V, J and clone size were drawn from that table, and D and trimming were deduced from the DNA. The sample has under 150,000 clones on record, roughly 72% of them singletons. The ten largest clones capture roughly 2.1% of the sample.

This clone was counted between two and nine times. The antigen this receptor binds is unknown. No per-base quality is available; no much larger clone lies one base away. Summary of the overall study and its limitations: In vitro tests confirmed that a few of the cytomegalovirus-associated TCR beta chains recognize cytomegalovirus antigens. When HLA alleles, especially DR and DQ, strongly co-occurred, attributing TCR associations to individual alleles was difficult. Several of the top co-occurrence clusters appeared to be linked to parvovirus B19, influenza, CMV and Epstein-Barr virus, according to a later analysis. Correlated functional status among segregating V segments might be attributable to linkage disequilibrium, but an unknown experimental factor could not be ruled out. Most TCR sequences were observed very rarely across donors, whereas some public TCRs were present in many individuals. Because HLA typing was missing for some donors at each locus, association tests included only the typed subset. Because the 87-base-pair reads could not distinguish some IMGT-functional V segments, including TRBV6-2 and TRBV6-3, those segments were excluded. Most CMV-associated TCR beta chains appeared to be HLA-restricted in a later analysis, and the HLA associations seemed to be driven largely by CMV exposure. Because counts were too low, seventeen rarely observed V segments, including chromosome 9 orphons, were left out of the earlier analysis of some 640 of the donors. According to a later genetic analysis, donors in an Asian-associated ancestry cluster had fewer N-insertions in productive TCRs than the approximately 690-donor mean. The classifier was reported to diagnose cytomegalovirus status with high specificity and sensitivity in both the original and validation cohorts. It was suggested by the authors that the approach could potentially be generalized to other disease states and immunological phenotypes. Roughly uniform sequencing depth across donors was assumed in presence/absence analyses, although this assumption may not hold. In this cohort, only TCR beta chains were sequenced, and detectable features were limited by the absence of alpha or paired-chain data. For the cohort, immune exposure information was limited to CMV serostatus. In a later genetic analysis, a missense DCLRE1C variant was associated with V-gene and J-gene trimming of TCR beta chains, and the association was replicated in an independent cohort. The study listed around 160 TCR beta chains as associated with cytomegalovirus. A cluster of highly shared sequence variants was judged likely to be a technical artifact of the sequencing pipeline. In a later analysis, HLA-associated TCR beta chains showed more clonal expansion and lower generation probabilities than non-associated chains that were equally common. At a false discovery rate of 0.05, a later analysis linked 16,951 TCR beta sequences to specific HLA alleles. A later analysis found that TCR association rates varied across HLA loci, with DRB1 alleles showing the most associated TCRs and HLA-C alleles the fewest. A further reported finding was that TCR beta sequences accurately predicted the HLA-A and HLA-B alleles for most subjects in the first cohort. In an earlier analysis of 587 of the donors, most TCR beta V segments appeared in productive rearrangements about 90% or about 30% of the time, broadly matching IMGT annotations.

The cohort comprised some 730 healthy bone marrow donors. At the time of sampling, all cohort members were nominally healthy, though unrecorded immune exposures were likely present. The donor was CMV seronegative and was included in the group of about 400 seronegative cohort members. Every donor gave a peripheral blood sample, and the peripheral blood mononuclear cells from that sample were used for TCR beta sequencing. The Qiagen DNeasy Blood Extraction Kit was used to extract genomic DNA from the blood cell samples. The CDR1 and CDR2 encoded by the germline V gene are MRHNA and SNTAGT. V loses 2 bases, J loses 3 bases, and the germline ends lie 8 bases apart. From cysteine to phenylalanine, the CDR3 is 14 amino acids long. The DNA shown is the 42-base CDR3, in frame from base 1.

This TCR was sampled from a man aged 35 to 55 in good health and CMV-seronegative. Sequencing was performed on PBMCs. This chain is built from TRBV6-4 and TRBJ2-1, with TRBD2 perhaps the D gene, on 5 matching bases. At the DNA level, the sequence is TGTGCCAGCAGTGACGGCGGGCTCTACAATGAGCAGTTCTTC. It encodes CASSDGGLYNEQFF.